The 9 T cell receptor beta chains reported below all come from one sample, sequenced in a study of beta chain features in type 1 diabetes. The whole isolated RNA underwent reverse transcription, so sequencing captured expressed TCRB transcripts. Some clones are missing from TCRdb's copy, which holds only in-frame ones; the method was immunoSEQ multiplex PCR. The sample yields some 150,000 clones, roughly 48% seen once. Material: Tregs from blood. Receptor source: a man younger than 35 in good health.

The CDR3 nucleotides are TGTGCCAGCAGCTTAGGGCTAGCGGACTACGAGCAGTACTTC. Translating it yields CASSLGLADYEQYF. The V and J genes are TRBV7-9 and TRBJ2-7; 7 bases agree with TRBD2. Trimming cost V 1 base and J 3 bases; bases outside gene matches: 3. The CDR3 extends over 14 amino acids. Germline assignment: CDR1 SEHNR and CDR2 FQNEAQ (reference sequence).

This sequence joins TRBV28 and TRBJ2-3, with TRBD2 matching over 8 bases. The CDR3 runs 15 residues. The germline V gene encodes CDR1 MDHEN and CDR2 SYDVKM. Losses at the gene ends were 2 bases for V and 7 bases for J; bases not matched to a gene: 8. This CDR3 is CASSLAGGPVNTQYF. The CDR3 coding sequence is TGTGCCAGCAGTTTAGCGGGGGGCCCCGTTAATACGCAGTATTTT. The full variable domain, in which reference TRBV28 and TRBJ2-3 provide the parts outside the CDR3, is DVKVTQSSRYLVKRTGEKVFLECVQDMDHENMFWYRQDPGLGLRLIYFSYDVKMKEKGDIPEGYSVSREKKERFSLILESASTNQTSMYLCASSLAGGPVNTQYFGPGTRLTVL.

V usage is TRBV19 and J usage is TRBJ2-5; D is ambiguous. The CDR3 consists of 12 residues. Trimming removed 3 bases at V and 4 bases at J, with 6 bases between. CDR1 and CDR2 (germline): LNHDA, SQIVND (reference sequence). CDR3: CASSITGETQYF. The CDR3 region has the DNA TGTGCCAGTAGTATTACGGGAGAGACCCAGTACTTC.

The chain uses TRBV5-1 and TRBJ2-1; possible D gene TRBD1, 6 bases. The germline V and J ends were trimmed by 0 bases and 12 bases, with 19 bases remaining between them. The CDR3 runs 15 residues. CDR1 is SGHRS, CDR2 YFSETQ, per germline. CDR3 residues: CASSLVGRDTETQFF. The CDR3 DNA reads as TGCGCCAGCAGCTTGGTGGGCCGGGACACGGAGACGCAGTTCTTC.

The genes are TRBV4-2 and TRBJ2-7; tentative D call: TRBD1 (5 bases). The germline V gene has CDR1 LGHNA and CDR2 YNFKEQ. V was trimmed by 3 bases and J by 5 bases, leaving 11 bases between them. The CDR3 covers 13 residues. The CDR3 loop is CASSHFRVHEQYF. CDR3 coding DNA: TGTGCCAGCAGCCATTTCAGGGTGCACGAGCAGTACTTC.

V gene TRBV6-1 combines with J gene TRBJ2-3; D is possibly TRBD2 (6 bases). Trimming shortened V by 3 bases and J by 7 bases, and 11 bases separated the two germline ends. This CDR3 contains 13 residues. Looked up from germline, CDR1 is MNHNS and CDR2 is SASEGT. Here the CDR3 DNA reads TGTGCCAGCAGTGAGTTAGCGGTGTATACGCAGTATTTT. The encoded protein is CASSELAVYTQYF.

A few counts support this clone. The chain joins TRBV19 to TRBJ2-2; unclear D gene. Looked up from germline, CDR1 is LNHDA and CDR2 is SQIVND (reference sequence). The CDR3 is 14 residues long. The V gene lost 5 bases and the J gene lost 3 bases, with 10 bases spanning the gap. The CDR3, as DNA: TGTGCCAGTAGTCTTCGTCCCCACACCGGGGAGCTGTTTTTT. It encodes CASSLRPHTGELFF.

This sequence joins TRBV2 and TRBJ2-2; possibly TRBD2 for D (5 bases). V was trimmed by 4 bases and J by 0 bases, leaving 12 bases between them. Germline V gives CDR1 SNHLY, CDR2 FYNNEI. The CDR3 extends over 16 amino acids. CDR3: CASSADFLANTGELFF. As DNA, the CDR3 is TGTGCCAGCAGTGCGGACTTTCTCGCGAACACCGGGGAGCTGTTTTTT.

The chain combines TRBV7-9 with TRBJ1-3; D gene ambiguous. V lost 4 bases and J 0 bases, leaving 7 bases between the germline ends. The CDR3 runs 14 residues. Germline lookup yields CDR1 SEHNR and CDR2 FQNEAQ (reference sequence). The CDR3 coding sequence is TGTGCCAGCAGCTCAGTAAGCTCTGGAAACACCATATATTTT. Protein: CASSSVSSGNTIYF.